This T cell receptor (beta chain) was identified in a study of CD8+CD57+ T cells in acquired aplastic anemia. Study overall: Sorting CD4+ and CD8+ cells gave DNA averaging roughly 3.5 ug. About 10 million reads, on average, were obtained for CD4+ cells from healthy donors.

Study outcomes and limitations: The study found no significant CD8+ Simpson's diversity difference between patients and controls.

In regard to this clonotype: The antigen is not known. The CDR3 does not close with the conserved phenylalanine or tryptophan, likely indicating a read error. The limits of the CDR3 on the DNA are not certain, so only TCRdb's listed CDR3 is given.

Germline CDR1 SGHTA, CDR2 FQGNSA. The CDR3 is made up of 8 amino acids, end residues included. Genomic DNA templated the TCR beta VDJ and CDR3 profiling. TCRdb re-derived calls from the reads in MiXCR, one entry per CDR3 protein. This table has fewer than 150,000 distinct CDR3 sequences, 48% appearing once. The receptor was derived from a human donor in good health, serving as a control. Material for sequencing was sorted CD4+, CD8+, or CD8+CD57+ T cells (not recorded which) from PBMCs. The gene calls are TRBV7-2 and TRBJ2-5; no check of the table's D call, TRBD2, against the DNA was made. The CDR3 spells CASSPGAG.